The rows below give T cell receptor beta chains drawn from one sample of a study of T cells in localized non-small cell lung cancer. Some clones are missing from TCRdb's copy, which holds only in-frame ones; the method was immunoSEQ multiplex PCR. This table holds roughly 21,000 clones, over 75% found once. Specimen: peripheral blood, collected before any cancer treatment. These TCRs come from a woman aged 40 to 75 with stage I lung adenocarcinoma. The CDR3 runs from the conserved cysteine through the conserved F or W. The order of the fields is J gene, V gene, clone size, D gene, CDR3 DNA, CDR3 protein. D genes are given only for firm matches. Rows give clone size only sometimes, using once, few, many, or a class for an expanded clone.

TRBJ1-2,TRBV6-1,.,.,TGTGCCAGCAGTGAAAGGCCAGGGGTGGGTGGCTACACCTTC,CASSERPGVGGYTF
TRBJ1-5,TRBV28,.,.,TGTGCCAGTCAGTGGCGGGGCAATCAGCCCCAGCATTTT,CASQWRGNQPQHF
TRBJ2-7,TRBV9,.,TRBD2,TGTGCCAGCAGCAGGGGGGGGACTAGCTCCCCCGAGCAGTACTTC,CASSRGGTSSPEQYF
TRBJ2-3,TRBV5-1,.,.,TGCGCCAGCAGCTTGGTGGGCCGGACCACAGATACGCAGTATTTT,CASSLVGRTTDTQYF
TRBJ1-3,TRBV7-6,.,.,TGTGCCAGCAGCCCGGGATCGAAGGGGAATCCGCGGACCCGAAACACCATATATTTT,CASSPGSKGNPRTRNTIYF
TRBJ2-3,TRBV7-3,.,.,TGTGCCAGCAGCTTAAGTAGCTTCCCCACAGATACGCAGTATTTT,CASSLSSFPTDTQYF
TRBJ2-1,TRBV5-1,.,TRBD2,TGCGCCAGCAGCTTGGCATCGGGGGGGCCCTACAATGAGCAGTTCTTC,CASSLASGGPYNEQFF
TRBJ2-1,TRBV5-4,.,TRBD2,TGTGCCAGCAGTACTAGCGCCTCCTACAATGAGCAGTTCTTC,CASSTSASYNEQFF
TRBJ2-3,TRBV7-6,few,.,TGTGCCAGCAGCTTGACAGACAGCACAGATACGCAGTATTTT,CASSLTDSTDTQYF
TRBJ2-7,TRBV23-1,.,TRBD1,TGCGCCAGCAGTCAATATGGACAGGTCGAGCAGTACTTC,CASSQYGQVEQYF
TRBJ2-1,TRBV11-3,.,.,TGTGCCAGCAGCTATAAAGGTCGGTCACAAGCCCACAATGAGCAGTTCTTC,CASSYKGRSQAHNEQFF
TRBJ2-7,TRBV5-6,.,.,TGTGCCAGCAGCTTGAATACCTACGAGCAGTACTTC,CASSLNTYEQYF
TRBJ2-1,TRBV28,.,TRBD2,TGTGCCAGCAGTTCCGCACCGGGACTAGGCAATGAGCAGTTCTTC,CASSSAPGLGNEQFF